The 23 T cell receptor beta chains in this list originate from one sample, sequenced in a study of breast tumors, draining lymph nodes, adjacent tissues. The lymph nodes were axillary draining lymph nodes from breast cancer patients. Each CDR3 protein gets one entry after TCRdb re-called the multiplex PCR reads with MiXCR. The sample includes about 130,000 distinct CDR3 sequences, about a fifth of them seen just once. Sequences were obtained from axillary lymph node tissue. Source of these receptors: a female donor with breast cancer. Some clones in this sample may be carry-over from other donors' samples.

A word on this clonotype: A much larger clone lies one base from this, so it may be a read error. The V and J genes are TRBV7-8 and TRBJ2-5, with D perhaps TRBD1 or TRBD2 (5 bases each). Germline V gene sequence: CDR1 SGHVS, CDR2 FQNEAQ. CDR3 length: 13 amino acids. CDR3 residues: CANSFGARETQYF. The CDR3 DNA reads as TGTGCCAACAGCTTCGGGGCACGGGAGACCCAGTACTTC.

This clonotype was recorded at least ten times. V usage is TRBV20-1 and J usage is TRBJ1-4; tentative D call: TRBD1 (6 bases). V lost 6 bases and J 8 bases, leaving 22 bases between the germline ends. Per germline, CDR1 DFQATT and CDR2 SNEGSKA (reference sequence). This CDR3 has 15 residues. The CDR3: CSAPSNREGSEKLFF. The CDR3 DNA sequence: TGCAGTGCGCCCTCCAACAGGGAGGGATCGGAAAAACTGTTTTTT.

In its sample, this clonotype was seen many times. The chain employs TRBV28 and TRBJ1-4; TRBD1 aligns across 9 bases. The V and J ends lost 5 bases and 5 bases, in that order; junction bases with no gene match: 3. The length of the CDR3 is 14 residues. CDR1 is MDHEN and CDR2 is SYDVKM in the germline V gene. The CDR3 sequence: CASSPDRGNEKLFF. DNA of the CDR3: TGTGCCAGCAGTCCCGACAGGGGGAATGAAAAACTGTTTTTT.

The sample holds many counts of this clonotype. This chain connects TRBV6-1 to TRBJ2-2; D ambiguous. Germline V gene lookup returns CDR1 MNHNS and CDR2 SASEGT. The CDR3 sequence is 14 residues long. With 5 bases removed from V and 4 bases from J, the gap between germline ends came to 11 bases. The CDR3 DNA sequence: TGTGCCAGCAGTCCTGCTAGGTCCACCGGGGAGCTGTTTTTT. Its protein is CASSPARSTGELFF.

J is TRBJ2-5 and V is TRBV28; 7 bases are a match to TRBD1. The CDR3 totals 17 residues. V was clipped by 8 bases and J by 2 bases; unmatched bases: 17. The germline V gene encodes CDR1 MDHEN and CDR2 SYDVKM. The CDR3 is CASQPLPRGIGQETQYF. In nucleotides, the CDR3 is TGTGCCAGCCAGCCCCTCCCCAGGGGGATCGGACAAGAGACCCAGTACTTC.

This clonotype showed up many times. The rearrangement links TRBV7-8 to TRBJ2-5, with 10 positions matching TRBD2. The J segment lost 4 bases and the V segment lost 1 base, leaving 6 bases of the junction unmatched. There are 16 residues in the CDR3. The germline V gene encodes CDR1 SGHVS and CDR2 FQNEAQ. For the CDR3, the DNA is TGTGCCAGCAGCTTAGAGTTAGCGGGAGGAGGAGAGACCCAGTACTTC. This gives the protein CASSLELAGGGETQYF. Supplemented by reference TRBV7-8 and TRBJ2-5, the full variable domain reads GAGVSQSPRYKVAKRGQDVALRCDPISGHVSLFWYQQALGQGPEFLTYFQNEAQLDKSGLPSDRFFAERPEGSVSTLKIQRTQQEDSAVYLCASSLELAGGGETQYFGPGTRLLVL.

About this clonotype: A read error may be the cause here, since a much bigger clone is one base away. No DNA is shown, since the ends of the CDR3 on it are uncertain; the CDR3 is the one TCRdb lists. This chain uses TRBV20-1 with TRBJ1-2. The CDR3 totals 12 residues, both ends included. Germline V gives CDR1 DFQATT, CDR2 SNEGSKA (reference sequence). CDR3 sequence: CSATPVDYGCTF.

This clonotype was counted ten times or more. The chain has TRBV5-1 and TRBJ2-3, with D hard to call. The ends were cut back, 4 bases at V and 0 bases at J, with 9 bases in the middle. The germline V gene has CDR1 SGHRS and CDR2 YFSETQ. CDR3 size: 14 residues. This CDR3 reads CASSQPGSTDTQYF. In DNA form, the CDR3 reads TGCGCCAGCAGCCAACCGGGCAGCACAGATACGCAGTATTTT.

In its sample, this clonotype was seen many times. V usage is TRBV5-8 and J usage is TRBJ2-5; 9 bases align to TRBD2. Germline V CDR1 and CDR2: SGHTS, YDEGEE. V lost 4 bases and J lost 2; bases outside the gene matches: 3. The CDR3 covers 14 residues. The CDR3 protein is CASSHGLAQETQYF. As DNA, the CDR3 is TGTGCCAGCAGCCATGGACTAGCGCAAGAGACCCAGTACTTC.

The genes are TRBV11-2 and TRBJ1-4, with TRBD1 as a possible D gene (6 bases). Germline V gene sequence: CDR1 SGHAT, CDR2 FQNNGV. The CDR3 contains 17 residues. Trimming took off 4 bases at V and 0 bases at J, with 15 bases between the two ends. The chain's CDR3 is CASSSIAGATTNEKLFF. In DNA form, the CDR3 reads TGTGCCAGCAGCTCTATAGCGGGGGCTACAACTAATGAAAAACTGTTTTTT.

This clonotype was counted at least ten times. The chain links TRBV5-8 to TRBJ2-7; D remains unclear. The germline gives CDR1 SGHTS, CDR2 YDEGEE. Trimming removed 0 bases from V and 0 bases from J, with 7 bases in between. The CDR3 is 14 amino acids. The CDR3 DNA follows: TGTGCCAGCAGCTTGGGGAGTCCCTCCTACGAGCAGTACTTC. Translated: CASSLGSPSYEQYF.

This clonotype has a count of ten or more. CDR3: CSAYTSGLGTDTQYF. The CDR3 DNA is TGCAGTGCCTATACTAGCGGGCTGGGCACAGATACGCAGTATTTT. This chain connects TRBV20-1 to TRBJ2-3; 9 bases map to TRBD2. Trimming cost V 6 bases and J 1 base; bases outside gene matches: 8. Germline CDR1 DFQATT, CDR2 SNEGSKA (reference sequence). The CDR3 is 15 amino acids.

As for this clonotype: A read error may account for a junction end that differs from germline. The chain couples TRBV5-1 to TRBJ2-5, with D unclear. Germline V CDR1 and CDR2: SGHRS, YFSETQ. This CDR3 spans 14 amino acids. This CDR3 is CASRAGLYQKTQYF. CDR3 DNA: TGCGCCAGCAGAGCTGGTCTATACCAAAAGACCCAGTACTTC. The complete variable domain, with remaining parts taken from reference TRBV5-1 and TRBJ2-5, reads KAGVTQTPRYLIKTRGQQVTLSCSPISGHRSVSWYQQTPGQGLQFLFEYFSETQRNKGNFPGRFSGRQFSNSRSEMNVSTLELGDSALYLCASRAGLYQKTQYFGPGTRLLVL.

This clonotype was detected many times. The V gene is TRBV6-5, the J gene TRBJ2-1; TRBD1 matches 10 bases. Germline V CDR1 and CDR2: MNHEY, SVGAGI. This CDR3 is built from 15 residues. V shed 5 bases and J 8 bases; nucleotides not matched to a gene: 9. CDR3 bases: TGTGCCAGCAGTAAGACAGGGGGCGGTTTGGATGAGCAGTTCTTC. Residues: CASSKTGGGLDEQFF.

At least ten counts were recorded for this clonotype. This chain links TRBV7-3 with TRBJ2-2; 8 nucleotides match TRBD2. Trimming at V came to 2 bases and at J to 7 bases, leaving 0 bases not matched to a gene. CDR1 is SGHTA and CDR2 is FQGTGA in the germline V gene. The CDR3 totals 13 residues. CDR3 sequence: CASSLAGGGELFF. The CDR3 DNA sequence: TGTGCCAGCAGCTTAGCGGGAGGCGGGGAGCTGTTTTTT.

The chain couples TRBV27 to TRBJ2-1; 7 nucleotides align to TRBD1. The J segment lost 7 bases and the V segment lost 3 bases, leaving 3 bases of the junction unmatched. The CDR3 sequence is 13 residues long. Per the germline V gene, CDR1 is MNHEY and CDR2 is SMNVEV (reference sequence). CDR3 residues: CASSFRGNNEQFF. The DNA for the CDR3 is TGTGCCAGCAGTTTCAGGGGGAATAATGAGCAGTTCTTC.

This clonotype was detected ten times or more. The rearrangement uses TRBV20-1 and TRBJ2-1; 13 bases align to TRBD2. Germline CDR1 is DFQATT and CDR2 is SNEGSKA (reference sequence). The length of the CDR3 is 16 residues. V shed 0 bases, J shed 4 bases, and the junction held 3 bases outside the gene matches. The CDR3 DNA reads as TGCAGTGCTAGAGATATACTAGCGGGAGGGTACAATGAGCAGTTCTTC. It specifies CSARDILAGGYNEQFF.

The count of this clonotype is one. J is TRBJ1-1 and V is TRBV30; 7 bases map to TRBD1. From germline, CDR1 is GTSNPN and CDR2 SVGIG (reference sequence). Trimming at V came to 5 bases and at J to 1 base, leaving 1 base not matched to a gene. This CDR3 has 12 residues. The CDR3 sequence is CAWGTANTEAFF. The CDR3 bases are TGTGCCTGGGGGACAGCGAACACTGAAGCTTTCTTT. The full variable domain, completed using reference TRBV30 and TRBJ1-1, is SQTIHQWPATLVQPVGSPLSLECTVEGTSNPNLYWYRQAAGRGLQLLFYSVGIGQISSEVPQNLSASRPQDRQFILSSKKLLLSDSGFYLCAWGTANTEAFFGQGTRLTVV.

This clonotype was detected ten times or more. V is TRBV19 and J is TRBJ2-7; D is tentatively TRBD1 or TRBD2 (6 bases each). The CDR3 loop spans 14 amino acids. V lost 3 bases and J lost 2, with 11 bases in between. Germline V CDR1 and CDR2: LNHDA, SQIVND (reference sequence). The CDR3 DNA reads TGTGCCAGTAGTATGGGGGGCAGTACCTACGAGCAGTACTTC. It translates to CASSMGGSTYEQYF.

This chain connects TRBV19 to TRBJ2-4; no definite D call. The V end was cut by 6 bases, the J end by 0 bases, with 12 bases between. CDR3 size: 15 residues. Per germline, CDR1 LNHDA and CDR2 SQIVND (reference sequence). CDR3: CASRGPSLAKNIQYF. The CDR3 DNA reads as TGTGCCAGTAGGGGCCCTTCACTAGCCAAAAACATTCAGTACTTC. Full variable domain (remainder filled in from reference TRBV19 and TRBJ2-4): DGGITQSPKYLFRKEGQNVTLSCEQNLNHDAMYWYRQDPGQGLRLIYYSQIVNDFQKGDIAEGYSVSREKKESFPLTVTSAQKNPTAFYLCASRGPSLAKNIQYFGAGTRLSVL.

This clonotype was counted at least ten times. V is TRBV12-3 or TRBV12-4 and J is TRBJ2-7; tentative D call: TRBD1 (6 bases). V was clipped by 1 base and J by 9 bases, with 16 bases between them. The CDR3 contains 14 residues. CDR3 sequence reads: CASSLDRVLYGQYF. CDR3 bases: TGTGCCAGCAGTTTAGACAGGGTGCTGTATGGGCAGTACTTC.

This clonotype was found many times. DNA for the CDR3: TGCAGTGCGAATCTAGCGGGAAGCACAGATACGCAGTATTTT. It is translated as CSANLAGSTDTQYF. V gene TRBV20-1 combines with J gene TRBJ2-3, with TRBD2 identical over 9 bases. This CDR3 is 14 amino acids long. V was pared by 6 bases and J by 0 bases, with 4 bases of the junction left unmatched. CDR1 and CDR2 (germline): DFQATT, SNEGSKA (reference sequence).

This clonotype has ten or more counts. This chain links TRBV7-2 with TRBJ1-2, with 9 bases lining up with TRBD1. CDR3 length equals 14 residues. Germline V gene data show CDR1 as SGHTA and CDR2 as FQGNSA. The V and J ends lost 1 base and 7 bases, in that order; junction bases with no gene match: 4. CDR3 loop: CASSLGTGEGGYTF. The CDR3 DNA reads as TGTGCCAGCAGCTTAGGGACAGGGGAGGGTGGCTACACCTTC.